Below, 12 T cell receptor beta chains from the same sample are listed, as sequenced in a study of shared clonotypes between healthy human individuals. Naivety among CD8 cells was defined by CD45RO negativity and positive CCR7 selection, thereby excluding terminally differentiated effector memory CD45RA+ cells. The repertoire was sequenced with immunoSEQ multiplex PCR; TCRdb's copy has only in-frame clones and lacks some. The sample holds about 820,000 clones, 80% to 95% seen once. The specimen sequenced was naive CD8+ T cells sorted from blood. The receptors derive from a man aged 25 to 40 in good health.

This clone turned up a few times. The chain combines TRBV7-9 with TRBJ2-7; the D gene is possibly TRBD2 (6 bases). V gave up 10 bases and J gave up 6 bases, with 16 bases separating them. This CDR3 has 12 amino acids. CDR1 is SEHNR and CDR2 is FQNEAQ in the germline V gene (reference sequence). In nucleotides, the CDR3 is TGTGCCACCCGACTAGATGGGCTCGAGCAGTACTTC. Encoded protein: CATRLDGLEQYF.

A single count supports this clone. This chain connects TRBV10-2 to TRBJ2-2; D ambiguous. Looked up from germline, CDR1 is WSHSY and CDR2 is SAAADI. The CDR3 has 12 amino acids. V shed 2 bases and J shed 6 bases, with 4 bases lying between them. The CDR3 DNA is TGCGCCAGCAGTGAGGAGGCCGGGGAGCTGTTTTTT. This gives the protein CASSEEAGELFF.

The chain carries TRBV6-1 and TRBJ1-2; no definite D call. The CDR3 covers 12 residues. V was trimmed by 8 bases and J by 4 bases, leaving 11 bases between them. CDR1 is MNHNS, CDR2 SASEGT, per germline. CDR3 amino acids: CASASEPYGYTF. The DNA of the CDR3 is TGTGCCAGCGCATCAGAGCCCTATGGCTACACCTTC.

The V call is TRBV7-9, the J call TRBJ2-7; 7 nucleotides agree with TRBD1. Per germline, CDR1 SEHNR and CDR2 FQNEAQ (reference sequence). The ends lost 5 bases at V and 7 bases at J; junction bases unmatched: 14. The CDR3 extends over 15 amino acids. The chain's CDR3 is CASSPRTGPTVEQYF. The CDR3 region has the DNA TGTGCCAGCAGCCCCCGGACAGGACCGACAGTGGAGCAGTACTTC.

The CDR3: CASSYSDRSYGYTF. The CDR3 nucleotides read TGTGCCAGCAGTTACTCGGACAGGTCCTATGGCTACACCTTC. The gene calls are TRBV6-6 and TRBJ1-2; 7 nucleotides line up with TRBD1. Germline lookup yields CDR1 MNHNY and CDR2 SVGAGI (reference sequence). The junction had 2 bases not matched to a gene; V was cut back by 0 bases and J by 4 bases. The CDR3 sequence is 14 residues long.

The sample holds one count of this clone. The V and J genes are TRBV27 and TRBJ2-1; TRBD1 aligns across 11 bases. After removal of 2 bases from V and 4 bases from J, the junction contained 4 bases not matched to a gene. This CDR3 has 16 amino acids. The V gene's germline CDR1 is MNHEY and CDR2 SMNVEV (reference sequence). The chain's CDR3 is CASSLLGTGGYNEQFF. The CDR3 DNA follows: TGTGCCAGCAGTTTACTCGGGACAGGGGGGTACAATGAGCAGTTCTTC.

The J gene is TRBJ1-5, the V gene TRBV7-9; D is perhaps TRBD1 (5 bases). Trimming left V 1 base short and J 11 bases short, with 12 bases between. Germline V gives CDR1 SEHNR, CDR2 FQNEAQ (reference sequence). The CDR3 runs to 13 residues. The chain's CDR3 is CASSLGQGTSQHF. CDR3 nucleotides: TGTGCCAGCAGCTTAGGGCAGGGTACGTCCCAGCATTTT.

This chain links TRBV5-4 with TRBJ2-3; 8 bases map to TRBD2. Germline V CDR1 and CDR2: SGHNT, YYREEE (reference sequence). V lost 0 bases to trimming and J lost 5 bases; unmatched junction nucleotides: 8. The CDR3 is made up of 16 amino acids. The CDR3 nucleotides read TGTGCCAGCAGCTTGGTTACTAGCGGTATTCAAGATACGCAGTATTTT. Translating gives CASSLVTSGIQDTQYF.

The CDR3 DNA sequence: TGTGCCAGCAGCCCGGGACTAGCGGGAGGGCCGTACGAGCAGTACTTC. Translated, it gives CASSPGLAGGPYEQYF. J is TRBJ2-7 and V is TRBV7-2; 16 nucleotides line up with TRBD2. Trimming removed 5 bases from V and 4 bases from J; junction bases left unmatched: 5. The germline gives CDR1 SGHTA, CDR2 FQGNSA. The CDR3 loop spans 16 amino acids.

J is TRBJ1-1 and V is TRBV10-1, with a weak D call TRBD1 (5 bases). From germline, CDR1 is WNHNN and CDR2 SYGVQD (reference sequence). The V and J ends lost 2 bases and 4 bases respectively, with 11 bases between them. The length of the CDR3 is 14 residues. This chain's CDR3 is CASSETDGGTEAFF. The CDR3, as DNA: TGCGCCAGCAGTGAGACGGACGGGGGCACTGAAGCTTTCTTT.

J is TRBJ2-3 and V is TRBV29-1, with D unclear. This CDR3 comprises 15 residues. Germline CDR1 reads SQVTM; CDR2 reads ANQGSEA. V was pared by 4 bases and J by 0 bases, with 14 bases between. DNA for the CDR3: TGCAGCGTTGGGGCAGGACCGACTAGCACAGATACGCAGTATTTT. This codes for CSVGAGPTSTDTQYF.

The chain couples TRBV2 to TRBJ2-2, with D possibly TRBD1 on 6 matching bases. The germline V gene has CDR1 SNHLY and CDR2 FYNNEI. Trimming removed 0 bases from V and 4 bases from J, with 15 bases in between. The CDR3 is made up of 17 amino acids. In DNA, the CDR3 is TGTGCCAGCAGTGAAGCTACAGGGAATTTAGGCACCGGGGAGCTGTTTTTT. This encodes CASSEATGNLGTGELFF.